One and the same sample provided the 19 T cell receptor beta chains below, sequenced in a study of shared clonotypes between healthy human individuals. The method was immunoSEQ multiplex PCR; TCRdb's version includes in-frame clones alone and lacks a portion of them. The table records around 620,000 clones, roughly 96% of them present only once. CD45RO-negative, CCR7-selected cells formed the naive CD8 fraction, which excluded terminally differentiated effector memory CD45RA+ cells. The sequenced sample consisted of naive CD8+ T cells sorted from blood. The receptor source for this set is a woman younger than 45 in good health.

This rearrangement joins TRBV11-3 to TRBJ2-7; D is ambiguous. The V gene's germline CDR1 is SGHNT and CDR2 YENEEA. The length of the CDR3 is 13 residues. V was trimmed by 3 bases and J by 5 bases, leaving 11 bases between them. The CDR3 loop is CASSFPDPHEQYF. The CDR3, as DNA: TGTGCCAGCAGCTTCCCCGACCCCCACGAGCAGTACTTC.

The chain uses TRBV9 and TRBJ2-1; 9 bases map to TRBD2. Trimming removed 2 bases from V and 3 bases from J; junction bases left unmatched: 9. Germline V lookup: CDR1 SGDLS, CDR2 YYNGEE. The CDR3 is 17 residues long. Written as DNA, the CDR3 is TGTGCCAGCAGCGTCCCCCGCGCGGGAGGGGGCTACAATGAGCAGTTCTTC. Residues: CASSVPRAGGGYNEQFF.

The chain employs TRBV4-1 and TRBJ1-5; D might be TRBD1 (6 bases). In germline, CDR1 is MGHRA, CDR2 YSYEKL. The CDR3 is 15 residues long. V was shortened by 4 bases and J by 7 bases, with 17 bases between the two germline ends. CDR3 amino acids: CASSPEGGAGQPQHF. The CDR3 DNA sequence: TGCGCCAGCAGCCCCGAGGGGGGGGCAGGGCAGCCCCAGCATTTT.

This chain uses TRBV28 with TRBJ2-3, with 8 bases matching TRBD2. V shed 6 bases and J 1 base; nucleotides not matched to a gene: 15. Germline assignment: CDR1 MDHEN and CDR2 SYDVKM. This CDR3 comprises 18 residues. CDR3 sequence reads: CASRTGTRALVGTDTQYF. The CDR3, as DNA: TGTGCCAGCAGAACCGGGACTAGGGCCCTGGTAGGCACAGATACGCAGTATTTT.

The chain couples TRBV6-1 to TRBJ1-5; D unclear. The CDR3 is 15 residues long. Germline CDR1 and CDR2: MNHNS and SASEGT. Trimming stripped 7 bases from V and 0 bases from J, with 13 bases between. The CDR3 spells CASMTGLYSNQPQHF. The CDR3 DNA reads TGTGCCAGCATGACTGGACTTTATAGCAATCAGCCCCAGCATTTT.

This chain links TRBV5-1 with TRBJ2-7, with 9 positions matching TRBD1. This CDR3 region has 15 residues. The germline gives CDR1 SGHRS, CDR2 YFSETQ. V gave up 2 bases and J gave up 1 base; unmatched junction bases: 4. The CDR3 nucleotides are TGCGCCAGCAGCTTCGGACAGGGGACGTCCTACGAGCAGTACTTC. Encoded protein: CASSFGQGTSYEQYF.

The rearrangement joins TRBV5-1 to TRBJ2-1; a possible D gene is TRBD1 (6 bases). Trimming took off 0 bases at V and 0 bases at J, with 10 bases between the two ends. CDR1 SGHRS and CDR2 YFSETQ come from the germline V gene. The length of the CDR3 is 16 residues. The CDR3 loop reads CASSLGRGYSYNEQFF. The CDR3 nucleotides read TGCGCCAGCAGCTTGGGAAGGGGGTACTCCTACAATGAGCAGTTCTTC.

The chain has TRBV11-1 and TRBJ2-5, with 11 bases lining up with TRBD1. Trimming at V came to 6 bases and at J to 2 bases, leaving 8 bases not matched to a gene. This CDR3 has 16 amino acids. Germline V gene sequence: CDR1 SGHAT, CDR2 FQDESV (reference sequence). The CDR3 nucleotides are TGTGCCAGCAGTCCCATTGGGACAGGGGGACAAGAGACCCAGTACTTC. Its protein product is CASSPIGTGGQETQYF.

The chain joins TRBV9 to TRBJ1-4, with TRBD1 matching over 11 bases. The CDR3 has 16 amino acids. Germline lookup yields CDR1 SGDLS and CDR2 YYNGEE. Losses at the gene ends were 4 bases for V and 3 bases for J; bases not matched to a gene: 5. CDR3 sequence: CASSPSDRGPNEKLFF. CDR3 coding DNA: TGTGCCAGCAGCCCATCGGACAGGGGGCCTAATGAAAAACTGTTTTTT.

The V gene is TRBV6-5, the J gene TRBJ2-1; 8 nucleotides align to TRBD2. Looked up from germline, CDR1 is MNHEY and CDR2 is SVGAGI. This CDR3 has 16 residues. With 4 bases clipped from V and 5 bases from J, the junction kept 10 bases outside the gene matches. CDR3 region: CASSFRRGDGNNEQFF. CDR3 nucleotide sequence: TGTGCCAGCAGTTTCCGGCGGGGGGACGGCAACAATGAGCAGTTCTTC.

CDR3 DNA sequence: TGTGCCAGCAGTTTACTACAGGGACAAGATGGCTACACCTTC. This encodes CASSLLQGQDGYTF. The chain employs TRBV27 and TRBJ1-2; possibly TRBD1 for D (6 bases). Between the trimmed V and J ends, which lost 2 bases and 6 bases, there was a span of 13 bases. The CDR3 is 14 amino acids. CDR1 is MNHEY and CDR2 is SMNVEV in the germline V gene (reference sequence).

The CDR3 nucleotides read TGTGCCACCTCCCCCGGGCCCGGCTACGAGCAGTACTTC. As protein: CATSPGPGYEQYF. This sequence joins TRBV6-4 and TRBJ2-7, with D unclear. CDR1 is MRHNA and CDR2 is SNTAGT in the germline V gene. The CDR3 loop spans 13 amino acids. Trimming shortened V by 10 bases and J by 3 bases, and 16 bases separated the two germline ends.

The chain uses TRBV25-1 and TRBJ1-1; D not certain. Between the trimmed V and J ends, which lost 6 bases and 3 bases, there was a span of 5 bases. Germline CDR1 MGHDK, CDR2 SYGVNS. CDR3 length: 11 residues. CDR3 nucleotides: TGTGCCAGCAGACTTTACACTGAAGCTTTCTTT. Translation: CASRLYTEAFF.

About this clone: Other DNA variants within this sample encode the same CDR3. The genes are TRBV29-1 and TRBJ2-1; D not resolved. Trimming removed 1 base from V and 0 bases from J, with 10 bases in between. CDR3 length: 15 amino acids. The germline V gene encodes CDR1 SQVTM and CDR2 ANQGSEA. CDR3 amino acids: CSVEGGRGSYNEQFF. The CDR3 DNA is TGCAGCGTTGAAGGTGGGCGAGGCTCCTACAATGAGCAGTTCTTC.

The gene calls are TRBV9 and TRBJ2-7; D tentatively reads TRBD1 or TRBD2 (6 bases each). Between the trimmed V and J ends, which lost 3 bases and 2 bases, there was a span of 18 bases. The CDR3 is 16 residues long. The germline CDR1 and CDR2 sequences are SGDLS and YYNGEE. CDR3 protein: CASSGWTAGTPYEQYF. DNA for the CDR3: TGTGCCAGCAGCGGTTGGACAGCCGGGACTCCCTACGAGCAGTACTTC. Full variable domain (outside the CDR3, taken from reference TRBV9 and TRBJ2-7): DSGVTQTPKHLITATGQRVTLRCSPRSGDLSVYWYQQSLDQGLQFLIQYYNGEERAKGNILERFSAQQFPDLHSELNLSSLELGDSALYFCASSGWTAGTPYEQYFGPGTRLTVT.

The chain carries TRBV6-5 and TRBJ2-7; 7 nucleotides match TRBD1. The CDR3 is 16 residues long. V was clipped by 0 bases and J by 0 bases; unmatched bases: 5. Germline-derived CDR1 and CDR2 are MNHEY and SVGAGI. The CDR3 spells CASSYSTGPVSYEQYF. The DNA for the CDR3 is TGTGCCAGCAGTTACTCGACAGGGCCGGTCTCCTACGAGCAGTACTTC.

V gene TRBV7-9 combines with J gene TRBJ2-2; 9 bases are a match to TRBD2. Germline V CDR1 and CDR2: SEHNR, FQNEAQ (reference sequence). This CDR3 is 14 amino acids long. V lost 5 bases to trimming and J lost 7 bases; unmatched junction nucleotides: 5. DNA for the CDR3: TGTGCCAGCAGCAGTAGCGGGAGTGACGGGGAGCTGTTTTTT. Its protein product is CASSSSGSDGELFF.

As for this clone: The same CDR3 is also encoded by other DNA sequences in this sample. The J gene is TRBJ2-7, the V gene TRBV4-1, with 7 bases matching TRBD1. The CDR3 is 14 amino acids. Germline trimming cut 1 base from V and 2 bases from J; bases unmatched to any gene: 2. Germline CDR1 is MGHRA and CDR2 is YSYEKL. CDR3 bases: TGCGCCAGCAGCCAAGTACAGGGGACCTACGAGCAGTACTTC. Amino acid sequence: CASSQVQGTYEQYF.

The chain uses TRBV5-1 and TRBJ1-1; perhaps TRBD1 as D (6 bases). Trimming pared 7 bases from V and 4 bases from J, leaving 11 bases between. This CDR3 comprises 12 residues. The germline V gene encodes CDR1 SGHRS and CDR2 YFSETQ. CDR3 loop: CASFGGGTEAFF. The CDR3 coding sequence is TGCGCCAGCTTCGGAGGGGGCACTGAAGCTTTCTTT.